This TCR beta chain comes out of a study of T-cell memory formation after mild COVID-19. General observations from the study: Detection of some responders pre-infection suggested pre-existing cross-reactive memory T cells participated.

The V gene's germline CDR1 is GTSNPN and CDR2 SVGIG (reference sequence). CDR3 size: 12 residues. With 2 bases removed from V and 11 bases from J, the gap between germline ends came to 12 bases. Comments on this clonotype: Its antigen is still unknown.

Barcoded TCR alpha and TCR beta cDNA libraries with UMIs came from 5'RACE using constant-segment primers. TCRdb re-called the 5' RACE reads with MiXCR, one entry per CDR3 protein. The sample has around 300,000 distinct CDR3 sequences, around 15% seen once. This TCR derives from a man aged 18 to 29 who had mild COVID-19 (a few samples of this study predate the infection). Cell type and time point are not known. The rearrangement uses TRBV30 and TRBJ1-4; D uncertain. Sequencing input: PBMCs or a T cell subset sorted from them (not recorded which). As DNA, the CDR3 is TGTGCCTGGAGTCTGGCGGCTGTGAAACTGTTTTTT. Protein product: CAWSLAAVKLFF.